The present T cell receptor (beta chain) was sequenced within a study of control samples from healthy donors and cancer patients. The germline V and J ends were trimmed by 6 bases and 5 bases, with 10 bases remaining between them. Germline V gene sequence: CDR1 KGHSH, CDR2 LQKENI. The CDR3 totals 12 residues. Data came from immunoSEQ multiplex PCR; TCRdb stores just in-frame clones and leaves some out. The table lists about 180,000 clones, roughly 90% of them singletons. The sequence was collected from a woman in her forties or fifties in good health. The sample was blood. The gene calls are TRBV18 and TRBJ1-1; D not certain. CDR3 nucleotide sequence: TGTGCCAGCTCCCGTGGACGGACTGAAGCTTTCTTT. Its translation is CASSRGRTEAFF.